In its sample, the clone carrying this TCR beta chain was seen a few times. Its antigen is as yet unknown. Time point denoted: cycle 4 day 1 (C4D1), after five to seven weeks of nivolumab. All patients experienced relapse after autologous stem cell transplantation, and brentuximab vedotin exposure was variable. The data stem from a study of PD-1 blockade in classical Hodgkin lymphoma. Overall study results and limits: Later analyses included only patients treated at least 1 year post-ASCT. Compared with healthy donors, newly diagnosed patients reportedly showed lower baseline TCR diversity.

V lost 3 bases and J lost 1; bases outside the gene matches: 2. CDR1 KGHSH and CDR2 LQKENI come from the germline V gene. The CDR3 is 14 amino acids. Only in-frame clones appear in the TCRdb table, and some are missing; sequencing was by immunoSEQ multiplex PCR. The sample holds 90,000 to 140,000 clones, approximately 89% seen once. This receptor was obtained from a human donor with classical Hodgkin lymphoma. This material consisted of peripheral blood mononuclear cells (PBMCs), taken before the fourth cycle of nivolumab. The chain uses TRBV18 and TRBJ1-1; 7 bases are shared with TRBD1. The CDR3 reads CASSPGQSNTEAFF. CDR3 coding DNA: TGTGCCAGCTCACCGGGACAGTCGAACACTGAAGCTTTCTTT. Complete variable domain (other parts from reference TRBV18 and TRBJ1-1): NAGVMQNPRHLVRRRGQEARLRCSPMKGHSHVYWYRQLPEEGLKFMVYLQKENIIDESGMPKERFSAEFPKEGPSILRIQQVVRGDSAAYFCASSPGQSNTEAFFGQGTRLTVV.